The clone carrying this T cell receptor (beta chain) was observed once. Its matching antigen is unknown. Blood was obtained at the first hyperthyroidism diagnosis, which preceded any ophthalmopathy symptoms. Researchers amplified the TCR beta CDR3 regions from RNA transcripts. Initially, a first-round RT-PCR of the TCR CDR3 employed the HTBI primer set. From the multiplex PCR reads, TCRdb called clonotypes with MiXCR, one entry per CDR3 protein. The sample gives about 720,000 distinct CDR3 sequences, 18% of which show up once; over 15% is in the top ten. The entry originates in a study of T cells in Graves' hyperthyroidism and ophthalmopathy. Trimming removed 3 bases from V and 6 bases from J; junction bases left unmatched: 10. Germline V gene sequence: CDR1 LNHDA, CDR2 SQIVND (reference sequence). The length of the CDR3 is 16 residues. Study-wide findings and caveats: Before onset, ophthalmopathy was predicted by the model a median around 6.2 months earlier. Separation of ophthalmopathy from stable hyperthyroidism was achieved by a 13 V-J model.

The TCR originated in a woman between 45 and 65 years old with Graves' hyperthyroidism that later progressed to Graves' ophthalmopathy. This chain connects TRBV19 to TRBJ2-3, with TRBD2 matching 9 bases. Source material: blood. CDR3 in DNA: TGTGCCAGTAGTATCGACGGGACTAGCATAATGGATACGCAGTATTTT. This encodes CASSIDGTSIMDTQYF.